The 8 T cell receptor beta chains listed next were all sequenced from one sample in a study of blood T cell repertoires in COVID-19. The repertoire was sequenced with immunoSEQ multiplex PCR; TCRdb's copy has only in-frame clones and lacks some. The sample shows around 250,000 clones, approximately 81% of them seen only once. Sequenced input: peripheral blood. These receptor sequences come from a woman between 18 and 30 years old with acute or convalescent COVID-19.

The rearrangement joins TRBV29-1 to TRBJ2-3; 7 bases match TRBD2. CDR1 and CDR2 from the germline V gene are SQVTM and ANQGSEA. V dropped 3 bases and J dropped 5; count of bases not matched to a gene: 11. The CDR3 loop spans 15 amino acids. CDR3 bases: TGCAGCGTTGACCAACCGGGGGGACTCGTAGATACGCAGTATTTT. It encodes CSVDQPGGLVDTQYF.

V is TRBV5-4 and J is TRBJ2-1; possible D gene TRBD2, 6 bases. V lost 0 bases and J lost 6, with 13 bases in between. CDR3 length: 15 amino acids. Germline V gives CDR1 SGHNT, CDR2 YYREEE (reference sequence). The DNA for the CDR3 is TGTGCCAGCAGCTTGGACGGGAGTGGGGTCAATGAGCAGTTCTTC. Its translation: CASSLDGSGVNEQFF.

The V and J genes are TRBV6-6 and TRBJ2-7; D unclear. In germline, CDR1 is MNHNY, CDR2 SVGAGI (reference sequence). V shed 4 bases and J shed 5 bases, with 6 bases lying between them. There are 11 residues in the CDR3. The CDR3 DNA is TGTGCCAGCAGTTCCCCAAACGAGCAGTACTTC. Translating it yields CASSSPNEQYF.

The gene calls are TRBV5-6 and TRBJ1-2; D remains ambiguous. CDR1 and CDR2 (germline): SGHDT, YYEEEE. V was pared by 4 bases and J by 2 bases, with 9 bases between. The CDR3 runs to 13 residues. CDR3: CASSARGNYGYTF. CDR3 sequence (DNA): TGTGCCAGCAGCGCCCGCGGGAACTATGGCTACACCTTC.

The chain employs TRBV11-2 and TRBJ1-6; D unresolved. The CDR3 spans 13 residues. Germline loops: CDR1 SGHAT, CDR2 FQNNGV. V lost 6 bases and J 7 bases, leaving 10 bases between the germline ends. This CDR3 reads CASSGRHNSPLHF. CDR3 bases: TGTGCCAGCAGTGGGAGGCACAATTCACCCCTCCACTTT.

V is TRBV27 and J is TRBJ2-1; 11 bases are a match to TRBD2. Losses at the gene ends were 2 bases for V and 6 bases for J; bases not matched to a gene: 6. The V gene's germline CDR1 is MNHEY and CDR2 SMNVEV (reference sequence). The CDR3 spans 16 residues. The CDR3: CASSLRWGLAVNEQFF. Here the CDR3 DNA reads TGTGCCAGCAGTTTACGGTGGGGACTAGCGGTCAATGAGCAGTTCTTC.

The CDR3, as DNA: TGTGCCAGCAGGACTATAGGACAGGGCCAAGAGACCCAGTACTTC. This codes for CASRTIGQGQETQYF. The rearrangement links TRBV5-6 to TRBJ2-5; TRBD1 matches at 8 bases. Germline V lookup: CDR1 SGHDT, CDR2 YYEEEE. This CDR3 comprises 15 residues. Trimming removed 5 bases from V and 1 base from J; junction bases left unmatched: 7.

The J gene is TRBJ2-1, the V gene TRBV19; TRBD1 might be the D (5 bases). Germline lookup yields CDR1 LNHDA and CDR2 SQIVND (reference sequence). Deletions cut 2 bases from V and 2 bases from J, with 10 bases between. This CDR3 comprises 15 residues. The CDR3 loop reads CASSIMQGPYNEQFF. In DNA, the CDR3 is TGTGCCAGTAGTATAATGCAGGGTCCCTACAATGAGCAGTTCTTC.